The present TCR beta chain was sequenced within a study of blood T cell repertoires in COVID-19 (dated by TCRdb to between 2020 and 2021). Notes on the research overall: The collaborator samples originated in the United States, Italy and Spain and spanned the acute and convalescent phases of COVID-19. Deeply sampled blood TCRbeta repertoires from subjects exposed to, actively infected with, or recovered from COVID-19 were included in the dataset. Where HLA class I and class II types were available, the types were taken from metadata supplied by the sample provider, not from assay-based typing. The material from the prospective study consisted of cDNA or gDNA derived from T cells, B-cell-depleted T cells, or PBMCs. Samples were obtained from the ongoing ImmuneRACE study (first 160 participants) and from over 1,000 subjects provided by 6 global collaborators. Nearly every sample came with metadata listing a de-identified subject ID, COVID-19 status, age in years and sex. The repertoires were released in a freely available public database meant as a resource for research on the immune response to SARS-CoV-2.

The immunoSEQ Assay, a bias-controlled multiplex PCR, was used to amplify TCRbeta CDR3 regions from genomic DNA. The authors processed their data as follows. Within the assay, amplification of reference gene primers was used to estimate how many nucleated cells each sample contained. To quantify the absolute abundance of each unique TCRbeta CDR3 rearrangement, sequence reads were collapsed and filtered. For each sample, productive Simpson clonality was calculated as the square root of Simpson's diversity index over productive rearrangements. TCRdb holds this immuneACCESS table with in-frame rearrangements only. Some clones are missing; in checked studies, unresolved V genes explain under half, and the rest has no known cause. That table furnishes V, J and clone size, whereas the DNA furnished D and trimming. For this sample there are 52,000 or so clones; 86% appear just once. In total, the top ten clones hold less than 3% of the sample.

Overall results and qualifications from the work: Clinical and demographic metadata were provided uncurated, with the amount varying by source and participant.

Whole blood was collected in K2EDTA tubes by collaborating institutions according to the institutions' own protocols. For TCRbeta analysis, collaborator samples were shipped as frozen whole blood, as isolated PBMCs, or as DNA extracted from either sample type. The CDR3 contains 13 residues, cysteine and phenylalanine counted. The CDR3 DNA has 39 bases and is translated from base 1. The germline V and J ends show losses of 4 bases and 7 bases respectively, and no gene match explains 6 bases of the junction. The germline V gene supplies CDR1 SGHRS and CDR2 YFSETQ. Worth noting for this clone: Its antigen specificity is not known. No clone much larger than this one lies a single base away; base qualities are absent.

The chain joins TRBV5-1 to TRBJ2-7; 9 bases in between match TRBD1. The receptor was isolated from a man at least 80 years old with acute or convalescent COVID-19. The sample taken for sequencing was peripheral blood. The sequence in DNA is TGCGCCAGCAGCCACCGACAGGGGGAAGAGCAGTACTTC. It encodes CASSHRQGEEQYF.